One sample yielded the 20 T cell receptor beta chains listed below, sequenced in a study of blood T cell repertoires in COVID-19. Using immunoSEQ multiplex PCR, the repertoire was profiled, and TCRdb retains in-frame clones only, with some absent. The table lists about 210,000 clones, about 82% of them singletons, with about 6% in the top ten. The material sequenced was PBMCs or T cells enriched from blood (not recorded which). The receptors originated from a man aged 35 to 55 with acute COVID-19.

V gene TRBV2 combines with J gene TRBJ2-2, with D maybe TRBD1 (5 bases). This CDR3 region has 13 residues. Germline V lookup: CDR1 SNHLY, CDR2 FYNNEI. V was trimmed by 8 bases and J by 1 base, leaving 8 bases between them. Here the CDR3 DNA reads TGTGCCAGCCGACAGATGAACACCGGGGAGCTGTTTTTT. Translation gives CASRQMNTGELFF.

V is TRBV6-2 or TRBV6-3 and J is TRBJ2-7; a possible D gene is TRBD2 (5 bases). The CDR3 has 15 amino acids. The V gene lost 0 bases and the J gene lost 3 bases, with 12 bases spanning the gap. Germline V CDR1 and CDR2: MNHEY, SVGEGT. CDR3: CASSYSAAENYEQYF. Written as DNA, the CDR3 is TGTGCCAGCAGTTACTCCGCAGCGGAGAACTACGAGCAGTACTTC.

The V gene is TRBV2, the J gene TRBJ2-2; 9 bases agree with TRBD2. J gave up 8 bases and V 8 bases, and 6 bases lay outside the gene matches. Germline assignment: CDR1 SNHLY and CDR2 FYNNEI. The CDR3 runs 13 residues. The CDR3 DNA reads TGTGCCAGCGGGACTAGCCTAGGAGGGGAGCTGTTTTTT. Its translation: CASGTSLGGELFF.

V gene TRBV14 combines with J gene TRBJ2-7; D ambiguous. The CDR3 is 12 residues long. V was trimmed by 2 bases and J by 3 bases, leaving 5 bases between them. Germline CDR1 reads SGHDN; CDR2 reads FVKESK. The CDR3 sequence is CASSQFSYEQYF. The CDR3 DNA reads TGTGCCAGCAGCCAATTTAGCTACGAGCAGTACTTC.

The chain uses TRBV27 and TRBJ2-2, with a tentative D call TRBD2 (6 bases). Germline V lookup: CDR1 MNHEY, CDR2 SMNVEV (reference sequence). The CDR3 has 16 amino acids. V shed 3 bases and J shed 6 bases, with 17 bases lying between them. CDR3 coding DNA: TGTGCCAGCAGTTTCTGGGGCGGGATAATCGCCGGGGAGCTGTTTTTT. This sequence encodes CASSFWGGIIAGELFF.

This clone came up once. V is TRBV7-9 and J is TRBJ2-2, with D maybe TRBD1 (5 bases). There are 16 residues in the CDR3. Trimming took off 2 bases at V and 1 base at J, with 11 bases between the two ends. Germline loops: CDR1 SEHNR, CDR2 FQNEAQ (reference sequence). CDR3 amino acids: CASSLLGVRNTGELFF. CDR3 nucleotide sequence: TGTGCCAGCAGCTTACTAGGGGTGAGGAACACCGGGGAGCTGTTTTTT.

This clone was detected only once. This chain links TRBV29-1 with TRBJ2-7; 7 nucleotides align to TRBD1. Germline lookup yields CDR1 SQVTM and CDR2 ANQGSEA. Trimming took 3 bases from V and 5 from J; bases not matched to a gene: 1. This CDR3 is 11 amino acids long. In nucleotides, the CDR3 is TGCAGCGTTGACAGGGGGAACGAGCAGTACTTC. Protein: CSVDRGNEQYF.

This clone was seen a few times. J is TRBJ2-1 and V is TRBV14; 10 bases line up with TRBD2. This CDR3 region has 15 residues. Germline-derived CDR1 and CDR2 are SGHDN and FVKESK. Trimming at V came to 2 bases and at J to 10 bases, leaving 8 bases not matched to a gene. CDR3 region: CASSQYIVAGGEQFF. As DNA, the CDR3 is TGTGCCAGCAGCCAATACATAGTAGCGGGAGGCGAGCAGTTCTTC. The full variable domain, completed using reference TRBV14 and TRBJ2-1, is EAGVTQFPSHSVIEKGQTVTLRCDPISGHDNLYWYRRVMGKEIKFLLHFVKESKQDESGMPNNRFLAERTGGTYSTLKVQPAELEDSGVYFCASSQYIVAGGEQFFGPGTRLTVL.

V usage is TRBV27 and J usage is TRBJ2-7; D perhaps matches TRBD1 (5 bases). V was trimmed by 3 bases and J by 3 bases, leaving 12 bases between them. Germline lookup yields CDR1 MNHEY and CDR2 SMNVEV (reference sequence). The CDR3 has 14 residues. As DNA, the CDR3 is TGTGCCAGCAGTTTCGACAGCGCCAGCTACGAGCAGTACTTC. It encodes CASSFDSASYEQYF.

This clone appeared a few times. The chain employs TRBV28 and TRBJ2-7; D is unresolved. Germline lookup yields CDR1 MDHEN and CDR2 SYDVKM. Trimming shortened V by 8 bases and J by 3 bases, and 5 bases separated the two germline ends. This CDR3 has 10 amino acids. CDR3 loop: CASGRYEQYF. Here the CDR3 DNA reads TGTGCCAGCGGCCGCTACGAGCAGTACTTC.

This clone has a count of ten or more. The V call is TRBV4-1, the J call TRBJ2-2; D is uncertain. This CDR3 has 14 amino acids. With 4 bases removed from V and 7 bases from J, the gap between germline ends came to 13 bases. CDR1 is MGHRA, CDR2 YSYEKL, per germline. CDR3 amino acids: CASSRYVAGGELFF. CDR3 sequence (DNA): TGCGCCAGCAGCCGATACGTAGCCGGCGGGGAGCTGTTTTTT.

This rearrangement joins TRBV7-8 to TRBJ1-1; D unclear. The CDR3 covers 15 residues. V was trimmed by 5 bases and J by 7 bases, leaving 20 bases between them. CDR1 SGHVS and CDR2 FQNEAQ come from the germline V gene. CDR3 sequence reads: CASSAQIGYEDEAFF. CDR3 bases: TGTGCCAGCAGCGCCCAGATCGGGTATGAGGATGAAGCTTTCTTT.

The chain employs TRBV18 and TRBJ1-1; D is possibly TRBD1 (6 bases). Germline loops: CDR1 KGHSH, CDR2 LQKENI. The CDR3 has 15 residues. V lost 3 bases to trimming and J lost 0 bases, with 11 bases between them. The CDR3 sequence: CASSPQGYMNTEAFF. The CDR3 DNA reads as TGTGCCAGCTCACCGCAGGGGTACATGAACACTGAAGCTTTCTTT.

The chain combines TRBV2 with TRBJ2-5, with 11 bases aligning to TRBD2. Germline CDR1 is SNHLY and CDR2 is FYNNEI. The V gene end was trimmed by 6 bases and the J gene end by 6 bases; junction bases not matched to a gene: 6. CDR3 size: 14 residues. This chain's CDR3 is CASRLAGGLKTQYF. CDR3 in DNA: TGTGCCAGCAGGCTAGCGGGAGGTTTAAAGACCCAGTACTTC.

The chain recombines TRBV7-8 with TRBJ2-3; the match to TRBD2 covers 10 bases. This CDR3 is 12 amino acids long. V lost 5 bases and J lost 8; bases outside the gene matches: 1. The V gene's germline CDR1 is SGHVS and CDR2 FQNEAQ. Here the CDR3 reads CASSQRGGTQYF. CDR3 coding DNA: TGTGCCAGCAGCCAGCGGGGGGGTACGCAGTATTTT.

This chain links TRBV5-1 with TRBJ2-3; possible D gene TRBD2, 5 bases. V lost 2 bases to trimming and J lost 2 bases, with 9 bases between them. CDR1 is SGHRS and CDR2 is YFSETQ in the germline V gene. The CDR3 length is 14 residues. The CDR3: CASSFGGNTDTQYF. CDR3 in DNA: TGCGCCAGCAGCTTCGGAGGAAACACAGATACGCAGTATTTT.

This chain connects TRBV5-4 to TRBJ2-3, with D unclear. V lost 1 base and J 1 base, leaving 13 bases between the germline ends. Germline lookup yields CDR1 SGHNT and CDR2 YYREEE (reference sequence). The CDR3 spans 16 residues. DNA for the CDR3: TGTGCCAGCAGCTTGCGGCGCCTCCGGGGCACAGATACGCAGTATTTT. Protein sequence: CASSLRRLRGTDTQYF.

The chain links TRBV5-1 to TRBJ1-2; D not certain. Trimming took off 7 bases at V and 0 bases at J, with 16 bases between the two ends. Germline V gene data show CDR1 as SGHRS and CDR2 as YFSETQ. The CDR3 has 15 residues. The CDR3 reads CASPLGGVANYGYTF. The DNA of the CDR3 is TGCGCCAGCCCCTTAGGCGGCGTCGCTAACTATGGCTACACCTTC.

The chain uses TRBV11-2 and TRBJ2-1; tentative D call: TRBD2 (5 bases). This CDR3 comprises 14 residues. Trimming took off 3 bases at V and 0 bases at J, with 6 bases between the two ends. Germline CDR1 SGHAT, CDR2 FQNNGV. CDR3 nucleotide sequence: TGTGCCAGCAGCTTTGGGAGCTCCTACAATGAGCAGTTCTTC. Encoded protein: CASSFGSSYNEQFF.

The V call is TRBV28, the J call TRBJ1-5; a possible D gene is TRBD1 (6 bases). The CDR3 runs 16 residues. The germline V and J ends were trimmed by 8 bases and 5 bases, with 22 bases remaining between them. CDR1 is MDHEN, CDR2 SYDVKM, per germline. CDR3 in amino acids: CASHKPQGTFDQPQHF. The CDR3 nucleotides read TGTGCCAGCCATAAACCTCAGGGGACATTTGATCAGCCCCAGCATTTT.